This TCR beta chain was captured by sequencing in a study of cytomegalovirus exposure and HLA in healthy donors. Study-wide context: An analysis done earlier identified about 100 million unique TCR beta sequences from about 179 million T cells.

Primers included in the PCR were 60 Vbeta and 13 Jbeta primers. Profiled with immunoSEQ multiplex PCR; TCRdb holds only in-frame clones, not every one. The sample carries 190,000 or so clones, roughly four fifths recorded once. The study, taken as a whole, reports: HLA alleles showed associations with roughly 17,000 TCR beta sequences in a later analysis, at a 0.05 false discovery rate. Through in vitro validation, a few CMV-associated chains were shown to be specific for CMV antigens. A later analysis linked a missense variant in DCLRE1C to the trimming of TCR beta V and J genes.

In regard to this clone: Its target is not known.

In germline, CDR1 is SGHDT, CDR2 YYEEEE. V lost 0 bases and J 5 bases, leaving 17 bases between the germline ends. This CDR3 region has 16 residues. This chain joins TRBV5-6 and TRBJ2-5, with D possibly being TRBD1 (6 bases). This receptor was obtained from a boy younger than 10 in good health and CMV-seronegative. The sequenced sample consisted of PBMCs. The CDR3 region is CASSLVTGTGEETQYF. CDR3 sequence (DNA): TGTGCCAGCAGCTTGGTTACAGGGACGGGTGAGGAGACCCAGTACTTC.